This TCR beta chain originates from a study of shared T cell receptors in the human thymus. V was clipped by 2 bases and J by 3 bases, with 14 bases between them. Germline CDR1 MNHNY, CDR2 SVGAGI (reference sequence). The CDR3 runs 15 residues. Using immunoSEQ multiplex PCR, the repertoire was profiled, and TCRdb retains in-frame clones only, with some absent. The data show over 650,000 clones, 80% to 90% seen once. This sample was shared with a second study, whose subject was human thymus T cells. That study adds: Having corrective surgery for congenital heart defects, healthy Finnish infants were the ones who donated. The source of the thymus tissue was resections taken during corrective heart surgery. Gene usage (both V and J) appeared biased in thymic and blood repertoires.

The chain combines TRBV6-6 with TRBJ2-7, with a possible D match to TRBD1 (6 bases). This TCR derives from a boy under two years old with a congenital heart defect. The sample comprised thymocytes. The DNA of the CDR3 is TGTGCCAGCAGTTACCACAGGGAAAAGCTCTACGAGCAGTACTTC. Its translation: CASSYHREKLYEQYF.